Listed here is a single TCR beta chain. Trimming removed 2 bases from V and 9 bases from J; junction bases left unmatched: 6. The CDR3 has 13 residues. Looked up from germline, CDR1 is MDHEN and CDR2 is SYDVKM. This sample is drawn from a study of cytomegalovirus exposure and HLA in healthy donors. The PCR used 60 Vbeta and 13 Jbeta primers. Repertoires were generated with immunoSEQ multiplex PCR, while TCRdb's copy carries only in-frame clones and drops some. Of roughly 130,000 clones in the sample, about 8.5% are singletons; the top ten hold 5.5%. This receptor was taken from a man in his forties in good health and CMV-seronegative. Sequencing was done on a sample of PBMCs. This chain uses TRBV28 with TRBJ1-2, with 7 bases lining up with TRBD1. The DNA for the CDR3 is TGTGCCAGCAGTTTAGCCAGGGGGGAAAGCTACACCTTC. Its translation: CASSLARGESYTF.